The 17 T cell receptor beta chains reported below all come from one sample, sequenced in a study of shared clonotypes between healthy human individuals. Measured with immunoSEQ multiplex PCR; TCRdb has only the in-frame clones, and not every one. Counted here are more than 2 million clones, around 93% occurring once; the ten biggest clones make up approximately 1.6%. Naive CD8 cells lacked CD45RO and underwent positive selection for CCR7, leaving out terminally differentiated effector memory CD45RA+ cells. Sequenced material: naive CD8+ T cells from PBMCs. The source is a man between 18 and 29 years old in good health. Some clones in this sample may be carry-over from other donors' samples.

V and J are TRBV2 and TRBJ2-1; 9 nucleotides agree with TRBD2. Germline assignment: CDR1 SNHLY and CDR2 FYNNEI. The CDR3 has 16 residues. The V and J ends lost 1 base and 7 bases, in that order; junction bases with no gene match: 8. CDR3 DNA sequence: TGTGCCAGCAGTGAAGGTTTTAGACTAGCGGAAAATGAGCAGTTCTTC. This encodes CASSEGFRLAENEQFF. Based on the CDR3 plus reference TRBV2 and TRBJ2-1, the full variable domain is EPEVTQTPSHQVTQMGQEVILRCVPISNHLYFYWYRQILGQKVEFLVSFYNNEISEKSEIFDDQFSVERPDGSNFTLKIRSTKLEDSAMYFCASSEGFRLAENEQFFGPGTRLTVL.

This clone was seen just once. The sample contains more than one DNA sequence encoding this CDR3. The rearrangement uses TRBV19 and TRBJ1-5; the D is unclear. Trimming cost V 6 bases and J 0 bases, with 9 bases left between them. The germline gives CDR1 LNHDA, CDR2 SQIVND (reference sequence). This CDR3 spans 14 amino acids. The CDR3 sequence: CASRVRDSNQPQHF. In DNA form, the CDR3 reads TGTGCCAGTAGAGTTCGGGATAGCAATCAGCCCCAGCATTTT.

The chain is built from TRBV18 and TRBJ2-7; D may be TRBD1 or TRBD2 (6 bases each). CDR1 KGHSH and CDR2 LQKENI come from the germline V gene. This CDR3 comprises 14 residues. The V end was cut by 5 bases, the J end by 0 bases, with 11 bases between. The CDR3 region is CASSSGGFSYEQYF. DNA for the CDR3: TGTGCCAGCTCATCCGGGGGCTTCTCCTACGAGCAGTACTTC.

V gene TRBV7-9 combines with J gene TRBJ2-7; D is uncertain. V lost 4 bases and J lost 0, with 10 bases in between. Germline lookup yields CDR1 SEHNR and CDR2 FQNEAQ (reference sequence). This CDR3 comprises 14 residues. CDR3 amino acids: CASSSSFDSYEQYF. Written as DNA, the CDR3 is TGTGCCAGCAGCTCCAGCTTCGACTCCTACGAGCAGTACTTC. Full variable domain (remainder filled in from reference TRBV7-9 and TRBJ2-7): DTGVSQNPRHKITKRGQNVTFRCDPISEHNRLYWYRQTLGQGPEFLTYFQNEAQLEKSRLLSDRFSAERPKGSFSTLEIQRTEQGDSAMYLCASSSSFDSYEQYFGPGTRLTVT.

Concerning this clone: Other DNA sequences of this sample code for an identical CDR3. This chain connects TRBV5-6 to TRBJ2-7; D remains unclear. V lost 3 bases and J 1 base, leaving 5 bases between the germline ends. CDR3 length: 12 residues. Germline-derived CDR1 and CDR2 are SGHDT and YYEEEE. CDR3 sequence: CASSYLSYEQYF. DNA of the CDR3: TGTGCCAGCAGCTACCTTTCCTACGAGCAGTACTTC.

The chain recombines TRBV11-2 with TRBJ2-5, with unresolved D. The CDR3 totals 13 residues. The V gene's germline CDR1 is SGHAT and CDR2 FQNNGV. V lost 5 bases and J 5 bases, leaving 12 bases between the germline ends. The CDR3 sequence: CASSLTPRETQYF. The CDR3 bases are TGTGCCAGCAGCCTTACCCCTCGGGAGACCCAGTACTTC. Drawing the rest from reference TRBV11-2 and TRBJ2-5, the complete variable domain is EAGVAQSPRYKIIEKRQSVAFWCNPISGHATLYWYQQILGQGPKLLIQFQNNGVVDDSQLPKDRFSAERLKGVDSTLKIQPAKLEDSAVYLCASSLTPRETQYFGPGTRLLVL.

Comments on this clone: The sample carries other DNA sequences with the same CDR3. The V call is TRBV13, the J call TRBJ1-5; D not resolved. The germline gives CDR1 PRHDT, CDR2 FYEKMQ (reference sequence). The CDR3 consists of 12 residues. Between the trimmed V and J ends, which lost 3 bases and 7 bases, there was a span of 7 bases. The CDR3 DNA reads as TGTGCCAGCAGCTTGGTAGGACAGCCCCAGCATTTT. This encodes CASSLVGQPQHF.

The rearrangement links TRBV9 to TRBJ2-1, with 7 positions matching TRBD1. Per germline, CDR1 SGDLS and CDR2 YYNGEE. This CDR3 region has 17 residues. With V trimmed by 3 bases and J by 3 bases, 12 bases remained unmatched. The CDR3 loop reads CASSAIPGTVDYNEQFF. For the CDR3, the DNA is TGTGCCAGCAGCGCCATCCCGGGGACAGTGGACTACAATGAGCAGTTCTTC.

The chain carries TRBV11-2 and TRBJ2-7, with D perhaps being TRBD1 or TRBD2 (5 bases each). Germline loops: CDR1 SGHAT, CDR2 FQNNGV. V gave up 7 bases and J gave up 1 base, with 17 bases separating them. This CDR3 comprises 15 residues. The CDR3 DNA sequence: TGTGCCAGCAACAACCTGGGACCTGGATCCTACGAGCAGTACTTC. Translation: CASNNLGPGSYEQYF.

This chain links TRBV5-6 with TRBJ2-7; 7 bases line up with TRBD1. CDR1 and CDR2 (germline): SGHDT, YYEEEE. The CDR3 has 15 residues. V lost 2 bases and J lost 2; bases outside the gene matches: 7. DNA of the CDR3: TGTGCCAGCAGCTTCGGGACAGCCAATCCCTACGAGCAGTACTTC. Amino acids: CASSFGTANPYEQYF.

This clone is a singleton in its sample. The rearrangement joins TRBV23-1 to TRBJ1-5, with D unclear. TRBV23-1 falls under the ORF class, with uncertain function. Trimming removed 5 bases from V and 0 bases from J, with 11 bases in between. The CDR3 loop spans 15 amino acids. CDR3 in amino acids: CASSLMASSNQPQHF. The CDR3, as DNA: TGCGCCAGCAGTTTGATGGCGAGTAGCAATCAGCCCCAGCATTTT.

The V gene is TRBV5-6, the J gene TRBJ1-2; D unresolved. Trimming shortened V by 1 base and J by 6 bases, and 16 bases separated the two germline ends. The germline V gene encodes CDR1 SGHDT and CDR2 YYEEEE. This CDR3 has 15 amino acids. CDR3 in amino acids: CASSLLGYLGDGYTF. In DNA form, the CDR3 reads TGTGCCAGCAGCTTGTTGGGGTACCTTGGGGATGGCTACACCTTC.

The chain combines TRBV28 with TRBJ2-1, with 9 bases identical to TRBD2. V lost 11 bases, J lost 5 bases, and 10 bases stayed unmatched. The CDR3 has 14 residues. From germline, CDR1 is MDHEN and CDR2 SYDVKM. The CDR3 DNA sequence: TGTGCCTCGGGGCTAGCGGGAACGAACAATGAGCAGTTCTTC. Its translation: CASGLAGTNNEQFF.

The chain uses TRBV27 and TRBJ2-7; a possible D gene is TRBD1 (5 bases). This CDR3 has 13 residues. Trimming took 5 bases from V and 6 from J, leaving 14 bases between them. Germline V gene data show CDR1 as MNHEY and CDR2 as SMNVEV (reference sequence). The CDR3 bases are TGTGCCAGCAGTCTAGAGCCAGGGCTCGAGCAGTACTTC. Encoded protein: CASSLEPGLEQYF.

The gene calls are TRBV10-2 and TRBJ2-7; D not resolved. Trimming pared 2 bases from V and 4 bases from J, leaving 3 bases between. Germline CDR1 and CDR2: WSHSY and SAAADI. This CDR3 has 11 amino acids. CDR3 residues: CASSEAYEQYF. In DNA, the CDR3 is TGCGCCAGCAGTGAGGCGTACGAGCAGTACTTC.

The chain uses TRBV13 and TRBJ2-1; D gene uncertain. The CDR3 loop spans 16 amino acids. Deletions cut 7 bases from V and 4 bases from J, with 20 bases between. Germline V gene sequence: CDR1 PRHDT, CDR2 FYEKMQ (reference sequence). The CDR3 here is CASTAYGSTEYNEQFF. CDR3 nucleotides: TGTGCCAGCACAGCTTATGGTAGCACCGAATACAATGAGCAGTTCTTC. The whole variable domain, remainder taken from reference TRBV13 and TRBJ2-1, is AAGVIQSPRHLIKEKRETATLKCYPIPRHDTVYWYQQGPGQDPQFLISFYEKMQSDKGSIPDRFSAQQFSDYHSELNMSSLELGDSALYFCASTAYGSTEYNEQFFGPGTRLTVL.

As DNA, the CDR3 is TGTGCCAGCAGTTACTCGGGACATTTCTATGGCTACACCTTC. Translated: CASSYSGHFYGYTF. This chain links TRBV6-6 with TRBJ1-2; a weak D match, TRBD1 (6 bases). Trimming took 0 bases from V and 4 from J, leaving 9 bases between them. The germline V gene encodes CDR1 MNHNY and CDR2 SVGAGI (reference sequence). CDR3 length: 14 amino acids.